Described below is a single T cell receptor beta chain sequence and its context. Its specificity is not known. The entry originates in a study of blood T cells in healthy people across ages. Overall study results and limits: Across samples, TCR beta diversity tracked strongly with naive T cell percentage. With donor CMV status unknown, expanded clonotype changes were possibly confounded. The long-lived group displayed more naive CD4+ cells, plus higher diversity, than the aged donors did.

Together with a sample-barcoded 5' primer, a J-beta primer mix was included in a second PCR lasting about 7 to 12 cycles. Sequencing yielded, for each sample, at least 3 million paired-end reads carrying CDR3. TCRdb itself ran the 5' RACE reads through MiXCR, one entry per CDR3 protein. This table holds 1.5 million to 2 million distinct CDR3 sequences, over 25% found once. This sequence originates from a woman between 25 and 40 years old in good health. The sample consisted of blood.

The CDR3: CSVGFFGGRGVDTQYF. CDR3 DNA sequence: TGCAGCGTTGGTTTCTTTGGCGGGAGAGGGGTGGATACGCAGTATTTT. The chain carries TRBV29-1 and TRBJ2-3; 7 nucleotides match TRBD2. Germline CDR1 reads SQVTM; CDR2 reads ANQGSEA. The CDR3 is 16 residues long. V lost 4 bases and J lost 6; bases outside the gene matches: 16.